The T cell receptor beta chain under discussion was sequenced for a study of Ad26.COV2.S vaccination and SARS-CoV-2 variants. The study, taken as a whole, reports: Non-spike TCR breadth showed similarity between vaccine and placebo recipients. Overall T cell responses may have been underestimated by the analyses of TCR breadth and depth.

Details on this clone: No antigen is known for it.

This CDR3 has 20 residues. Losses at the gene ends were 5 bases for V and 4 bases for J; bases not matched to a gene: 20. The germline V gene encodes CDR1 MNHEY and CDR2 SVGEGT. Sequenced by immunoSEQ multiplex PCR; TCRdb stores in-frame clones only, minus some. Of approximately 450,000 clones listed, about nine tenths were seen once; the top ten hold more than 9%. Treatment specified: roughly 19 received Ad26.COV2.S at low or high dose, single or two shots; five or six received placebo; per-sample allocation not given. The samples date from day 63 after the first vaccine or placebo injection. This TCR derives from a person between 18 and 65 years old who received the Ad26.COV2.S COVID-19 vaccine or a placebo. Material: peripheral blood, obtained in a trial of Ad26.COV2.S vaccine versus placebo. This chain joins TRBV6-2 or TRBV6-3 and TRBJ2-5, with 12 bases aligning to TRBD2. The DNA of the CDR3 is TGTGCCAGCAGTACCCCGAGGGCTAGCGGGAGGGGAGCGATTTTAGAGACCCAGTACTTC. Amino acids: CASSTPRASGRGAILETQYF.